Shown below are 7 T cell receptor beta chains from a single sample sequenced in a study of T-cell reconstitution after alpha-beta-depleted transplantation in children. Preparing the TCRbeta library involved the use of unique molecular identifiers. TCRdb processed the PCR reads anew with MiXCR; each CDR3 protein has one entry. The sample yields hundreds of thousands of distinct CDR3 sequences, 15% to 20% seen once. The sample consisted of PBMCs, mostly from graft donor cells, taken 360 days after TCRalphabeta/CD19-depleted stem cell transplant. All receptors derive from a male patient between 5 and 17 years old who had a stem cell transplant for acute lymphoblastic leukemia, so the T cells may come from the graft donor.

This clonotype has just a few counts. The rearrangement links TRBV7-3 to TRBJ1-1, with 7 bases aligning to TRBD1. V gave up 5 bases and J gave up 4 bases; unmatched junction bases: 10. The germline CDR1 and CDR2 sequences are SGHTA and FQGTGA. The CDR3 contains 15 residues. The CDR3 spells CASSPSGGGGTEAFF. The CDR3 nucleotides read TGTGCCAGCAGCCCATCAGGGGGAGGGGGCACTGAAGCTTTCTTT.

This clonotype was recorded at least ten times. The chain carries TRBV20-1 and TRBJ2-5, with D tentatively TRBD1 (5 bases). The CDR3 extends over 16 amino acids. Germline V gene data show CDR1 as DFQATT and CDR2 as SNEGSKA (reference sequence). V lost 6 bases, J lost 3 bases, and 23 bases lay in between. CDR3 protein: CSARPLTGLDEETQYF. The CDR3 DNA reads TGCAGTGCCCGACCCCTCACAGGATTAGATGAAGAGACCCAGTACTTC.

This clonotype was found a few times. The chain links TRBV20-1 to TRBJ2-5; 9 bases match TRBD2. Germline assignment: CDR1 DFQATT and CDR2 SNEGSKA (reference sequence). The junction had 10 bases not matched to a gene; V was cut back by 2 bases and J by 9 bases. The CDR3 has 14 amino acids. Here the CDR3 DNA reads TGCAGTGCTAGAAGGCTAGCGGGACCTCCGGCCCAGTACTTC. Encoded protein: CSARRLAGPPAQYF.

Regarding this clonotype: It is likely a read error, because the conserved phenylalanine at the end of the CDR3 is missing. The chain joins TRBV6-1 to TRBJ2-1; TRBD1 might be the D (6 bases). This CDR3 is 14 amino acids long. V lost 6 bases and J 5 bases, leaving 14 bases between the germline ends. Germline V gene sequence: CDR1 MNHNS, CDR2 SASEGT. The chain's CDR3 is CASSTDRRNNEQFL. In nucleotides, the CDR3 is TGTGCCAGCAGCACCGACAGGAGGAACAATGAGCAGTTCCTC.

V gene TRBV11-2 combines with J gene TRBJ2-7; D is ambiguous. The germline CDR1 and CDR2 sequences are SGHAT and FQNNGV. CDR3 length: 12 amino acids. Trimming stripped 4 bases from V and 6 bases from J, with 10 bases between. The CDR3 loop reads CASSSRTGEQYF. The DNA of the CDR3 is TGTGCCAGCAGCTCGCGGACGGGCGAGCAGTACTTC.

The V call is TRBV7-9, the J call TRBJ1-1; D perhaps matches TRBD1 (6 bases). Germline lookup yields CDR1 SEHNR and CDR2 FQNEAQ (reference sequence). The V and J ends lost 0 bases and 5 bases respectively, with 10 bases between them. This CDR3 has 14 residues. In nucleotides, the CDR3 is TGTGCCAGCAGCTTAGCTGGACAGCTTACTGAAGCTTTCTTT. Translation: CASSLAGQLTEAFF.

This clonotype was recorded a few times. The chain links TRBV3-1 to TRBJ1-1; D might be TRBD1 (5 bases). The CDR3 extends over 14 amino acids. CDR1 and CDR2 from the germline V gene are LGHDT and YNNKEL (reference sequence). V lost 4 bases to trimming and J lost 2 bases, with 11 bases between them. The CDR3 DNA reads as TGTGCCAGCAGCCCCGGGACGGACAACACTGAAGCTTTCTTT. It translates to CASSPGTDNTEAFF.